These 17 T cell receptor beta chains were all obtained from the same sample, sequenced in a study of tumor-infiltrating lymphocytes in oesophageal squamous cell carcinoma. MiXCR, applied by TCRdb to the PCR reads, yields one record per CDR3 protein. This table holds about 20,000 distinct CDR3 sequences, just under 40% found once. The sequencing input was esophageal tumor tissue. These receptors came from a male donor with esophageal squamous cell carcinoma.

This clonotype was seen repeatedly, ten times or more. The chain combines TRBV6-1 with TRBJ2-7; D may be TRBD2 (6 bases). V gave up 2 bases and J gave up 1 base, with 9 bases separating them. In germline, CDR1 is MNHNS, CDR2 SASEGT. The CDR3 extends over 14 amino acids. In DNA form, the CDR3 reads TGTGCCAGCAGTGAACTAGCGCTTTCCTACGAGCAGTACTTC. This translates into CASSELALSYEQYF.

This clonotype was detected ten times or more. A read error may explain this, as a much larger clone is one base away. V and J are TRBV6-1 and TRBJ2-4; weak D call: TRBD2 (6 bases). The CDR3 is 14 amino acids. V lost 7 bases and J lost 13, with 23 bases in between. Germline V lookup: CDR1 MNHNS, CDR2 SASEGT. CDR3 sequence: CASNPRTKDNEQYF. The CDR3 nucleotides are TGTGCCAGCAATCCACGGACTAAAGACAATGAGCAGTACTTC.

The chain uses TRBV7-6 and TRBJ1-4; 7 bases map to TRBD1. V was pared by 4 bases and J by 0 bases, with 2 bases of the junction left unmatched. The CDR3 consists of 15 residues. Germline V gives CDR1 SGHVS, CDR2 FNYEAQ. The CDR3 sequence is CASSSGTATNEKLFF. The CDR3 bases are TGTGCCAGCAGCTCCGGGACAGCAACTAATGAAAAACTGTTTTTT.

This clonotype has a handful of counts. The chain links TRBV7-9 to TRBJ1-3; TRBD1 agrees at 8 bases. Germline V lookup: CDR1 SEHNR, CDR2 FQNEAQ (reference sequence). The CDR3 spans 16 residues. Trimming at V came to 1 base and at J to 4 bases, leaving 6 bases not matched to a gene. The CDR3 coding sequence is TGTGCCAGCAGCTTAGGGCCCGGGACAGGAGGAAACACCATATATTTT. Its protein is CASSLGPGTGGNTIYF.

Sample share makes this clonotype medium-sized. This rearrangement joins TRBV7-9 to TRBJ1-5; D is unresolved. CDR3 length equals 14 residues. Germline CDR1 SEHNR, CDR2 FQNEAQ (reference sequence). Trimming left V 1 base short and J 2 bases short, with 6 bases between. The CDR3 reads CASSLVGGNQPQHF. The CDR3 DNA sequence: TGTGCCAGCAGCTTAGTTGGGGGCAATCAGCCCCAGCATTTT.

The chain carries TRBV9 and TRBJ2-3; D may be TRBD2 (5 bases). Germline lookup yields CDR1 SGDLS and CDR2 YYNGEE. This CDR3 comprises 15 residues. The V end lost 4 bases, the J end lost 5 bases, and 17 bases lay between the germline ends. Written as DNA, the CDR3 is TGTGCCAGCAGCCCCCGCCCCCCACTAGAAGATACGCAGTATTTT. It is translated as CASSPRPPLEDTQYF.

In DNA form, the CDR3 reads TGCAGTGCTAGGGATAGCGGGGCCTCGAACACCGGGGAGCTGTTTTTT. Translated, it gives CSARDSGASNTGELFF. The chain has TRBV20-1 and TRBJ2-2, with 8 bases matching TRBD2. V was pared by 3 bases and J by 0 bases, with 6 bases of the junction left unmatched. The CDR3 has 16 residues. The germline CDR1 and CDR2 sequences are DFQATT and SNEGSKA (reference sequence).

This clonotype has just a few counts. The CDR3 DNA reads TGCAGTGCTAGAGTCGAGGTTGACGCTTTCTTT. It encodes CSARVEVDAFF. The genes are TRBV20-1 and TRBJ1-1, with unresolved D. Looked up from germline, CDR1 is DFQATT and CDR2 is SNEGSKA (reference sequence). With 1 base removed from V and 11 bases from J, the gap between germline ends came to 11 bases. The CDR3 runs to 11 residues.

This clonotype occurred many times. This chain uses TRBV2 with TRBJ2-3; TRBD1 aligns across 8 bases. Germline V CDR1 and CDR2: SNHLY, FYNNEI. After removal of 6 bases from V and 2 bases from J, the junction contained 7 bases not matched to a gene. This CDR3 region has 15 residues. CDR3: CASRRTGQNTDTQYF. In DNA form, the CDR3 reads TGTGCCAGCAGGAGGACAGGGCAAAACACAGATACGCAGTATTTT.

The rearrangement uses TRBV7-2 and TRBJ2-7; tentatively, D is TRBD1 (6 bases). The tail of the sequence fits TRBJ2-5 better, so the J call may be wrong. CDR1 SGHTA and CDR2 FQGNSA come from the germline V gene. This CDR3 has 12 amino acids. The CDR3 nucleotides read TGTGCCAGCACCCTCTTAGGGGGGACCCAGTACTTC. Its protein is CASTLLGGTQYF.

This clonotype was recorded at least ten times. V and J are TRBV18 and TRBJ2-3; weak D call: TRBD2 (6 bases). Trimming shortened V by 0 bases and J by 1 base, and 8 bases separated the two germline ends. The CDR3 runs 15 residues. The germline CDR1 and CDR2 sequences are KGHSH and LQKENI. The CDR3 bases are TGTGCCAGCTCACCACCTTTAGCGGGCACAGATACGCAGTATTTT. As protein: CASSPPLAGTDTQYF.

This clonotype has a count of ten or more. The chain joins TRBV5-1 to TRBJ2-7; D not certain. There are 13 residues in the CDR3. CDR1 and CDR2 (germline): SGHRS, YFSETQ. V lost 2 bases and J 6 bases, leaving 12 bases between the germline ends. The CDR3 reads CASSLGITSEQYF. The CDR3 region has the DNA TGCGCCAGCAGCTTAGGGATAACCTCCGAGCAGTACTTC.

This chain joins TRBV11-2 and TRBJ2-5; possible D gene TRBD1, 6 bases. The DNA end is a closer match to TRBJ2-1, so the J assignment may be wrong. This CDR3 has 12 residues. Germline V gives CDR1 SGHAT, CDR2 FQNNGV. For the CDR3, the DNA is TGTGCCAGCAGCCACAGGGTGGGTGAGCAGTTCTTC. It is translated as CASSHRVGEQFF.

J is TRBJ2-3 and V is TRBV6-1, with D perhaps TRBD1 (5 bases). The last part of the DNA fits TRBJ2-7 better; the J call may be wrong. Germline V CDR1 and CDR2: MNHNS, SASEGT. The CDR3 consists of 16 residues. The CDR3 DNA reads as TGTGCCAGCAGTGAAGCGGTCAGGGCGAGGAATGACGAGCAGTACTTC. Its protein is CASSEAVRARNDEQYF.

The chain carries TRBV11-3 and TRBJ2-1; no clear D. Germline CDR1 and CDR2: SGHNT and YENEEA. The CDR3 totals 13 residues. The V end lost 1 base, the J end lost 4 bases, and 5 bases lay between the germline ends. Here the CDR3 reads CASSLGPYNEQFF. In DNA form, the CDR3 reads TGTGCCAGCAGCTTAGGTCCGTACAATGAGCAGTTCTTC.

This clonotype came up many times. The chain is built from TRBV6-1 and TRBJ1-1; D is perhaps TRBD1 (5 bases). The CDR3 runs to 14 residues. Trimming shortened V by 6 bases and J by 1 base, and 12 bases separated the two germline ends. Germline V gene data show CDR1 as MNHNS and CDR2 as SASEGT. This CDR3 reads CASSYSGTNTEAFF. In nucleotides, the CDR3 is TGTGCCAGCAGCTATTCAGGGACGAACACTGAAGCTTTCTTT.

The V gene is TRBV6-1, the J gene TRBJ2-2; D gene uncertain. Germline CDR1 reads MNHNS; CDR2 reads SASEGT. CDR3 length: 14 amino acids. The V and J ends lost 1 base and 4 bases respectively, with 7 bases between them. CDR3 sequence reads: CASSEGLITGELFF. CDR3 DNA sequence: TGTGCCAGCAGTGAAGGATTGATCACCGGGGAGCTGTTTTTT.